The present T cell receptor beta chain was sequenced within a study of cytomegalovirus exposure and HLA in healthy donors. Whole-study results and caveats: An Asian-associated ancestry cluster reportedly showed fewer N-insertions than the roughly 600-donor mean in a later analysis. From TCR beta sequences, most subjects' HLA-A and HLA-B alleles were reportedly predicted accurately. The likely origin of a cluster of highly shared sequence variants was a sequencing artifact. Most TCR sequences were seen very rarely across donors, but some public TCRs occurred in many.

In germline, CDR1 is MNHNY, CDR2 SVGAGI (reference sequence). CDR3 length: 12 amino acids. Trimming removed 0 bases at V and 7 bases at J, with 6 bases between. The PCR employed 60 Vbeta primers together with 13 Jbeta primers. TCRdb keeps only in-frame clones here, not all; method: immunoSEQ multiplex PCR. The sample includes some 190,000 clones, around 87% of them seen just once. About this clone itself: Its specificity is not known.

The source is a boy aged 2 to 10 in good health and CMV-seronegative. This chain uses TRBV6-6 with TRBJ1-2, with no clear D. The source material was PBMCs. Here the CDR3 reads CASSYSAGGYTF. The CDR3, as DNA: TGTGCCAGCAGTTACTCGGCGGGTGGCTACACCTTC.